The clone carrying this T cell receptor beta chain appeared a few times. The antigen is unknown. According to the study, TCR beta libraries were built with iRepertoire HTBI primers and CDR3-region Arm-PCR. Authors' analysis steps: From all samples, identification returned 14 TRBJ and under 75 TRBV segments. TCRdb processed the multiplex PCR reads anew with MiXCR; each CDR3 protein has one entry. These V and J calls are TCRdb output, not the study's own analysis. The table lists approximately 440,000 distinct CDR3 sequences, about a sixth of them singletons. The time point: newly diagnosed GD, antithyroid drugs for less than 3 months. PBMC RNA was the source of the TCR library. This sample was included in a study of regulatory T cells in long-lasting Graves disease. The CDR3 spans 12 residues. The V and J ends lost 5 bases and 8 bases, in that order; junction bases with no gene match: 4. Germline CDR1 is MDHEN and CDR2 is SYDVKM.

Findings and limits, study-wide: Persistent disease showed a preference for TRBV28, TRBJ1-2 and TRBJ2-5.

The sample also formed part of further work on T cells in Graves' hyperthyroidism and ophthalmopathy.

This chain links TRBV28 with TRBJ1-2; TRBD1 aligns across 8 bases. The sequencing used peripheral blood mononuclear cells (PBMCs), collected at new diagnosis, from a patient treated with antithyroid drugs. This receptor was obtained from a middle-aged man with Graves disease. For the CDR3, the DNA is TGTGCCAGCAGTCCCGGGGACAGGGGCTACACCTTC. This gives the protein CASSPGDRGYTF.